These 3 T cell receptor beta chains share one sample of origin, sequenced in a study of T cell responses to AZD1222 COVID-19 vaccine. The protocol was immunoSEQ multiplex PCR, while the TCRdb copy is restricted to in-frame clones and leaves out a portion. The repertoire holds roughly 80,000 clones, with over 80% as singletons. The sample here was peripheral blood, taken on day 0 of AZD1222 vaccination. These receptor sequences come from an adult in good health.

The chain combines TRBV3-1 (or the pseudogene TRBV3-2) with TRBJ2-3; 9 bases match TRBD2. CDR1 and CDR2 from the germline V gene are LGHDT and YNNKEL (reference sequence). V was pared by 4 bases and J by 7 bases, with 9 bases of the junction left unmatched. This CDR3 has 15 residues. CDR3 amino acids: CASSRPAGGPYTQYF. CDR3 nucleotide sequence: TGTGCCAGCAGCCGACCCGCGGGGGGGCCTTATACGCAGTATTTT.

In nucleotides, the CDR3 is TGCGCCAGCAGCCAAGTATTTCCGGATACGCAGTATTTT. Translation gives CASSQVFPDTQYF. The chain employs TRBV4-1 and TRBJ2-3; unclear D gene. Per germline, CDR1 MGHRA and CDR2 YSYEKL. The CDR3 runs to 13 residues. Trimming removed 1 base from V and 6 bases from J, with 8 bases in between.

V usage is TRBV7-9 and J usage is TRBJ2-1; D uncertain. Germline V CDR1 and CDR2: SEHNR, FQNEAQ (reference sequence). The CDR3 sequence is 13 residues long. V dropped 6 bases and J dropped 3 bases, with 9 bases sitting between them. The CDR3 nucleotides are TGTGCCAGCAGTCTTCCGAGCTACAATGAGCAGTTCTTC. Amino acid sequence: CASSLPSYNEQFF.